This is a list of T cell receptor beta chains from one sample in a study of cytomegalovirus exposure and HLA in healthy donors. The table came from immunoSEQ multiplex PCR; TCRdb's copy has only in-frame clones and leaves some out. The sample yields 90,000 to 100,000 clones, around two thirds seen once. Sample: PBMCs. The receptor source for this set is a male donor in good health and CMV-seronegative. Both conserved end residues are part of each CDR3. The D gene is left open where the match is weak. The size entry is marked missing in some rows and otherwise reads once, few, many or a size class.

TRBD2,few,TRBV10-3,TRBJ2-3,CAISGLAGDTQYF,TGTGCCATCAGTGGATTAGCGGGGGATACGCAGTATTTT
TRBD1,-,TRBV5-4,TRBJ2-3,CASSKGGDRGSDTQYF,TGTGCCAGCAGCAAAGGGGGCGACAGGGGGTCAGATACGCAGTATTTT
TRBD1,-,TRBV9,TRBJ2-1,CASSAEGQGNYNEQFF,TGTGCCAGCAGCGCAGAGGGACAGGGTAACTACAATGAGCAGTTCTTC
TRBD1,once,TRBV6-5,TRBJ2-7,CASSYSRGYEQYF,TGTGCCAGCAGTTACTCCAGGGGGTACGAGCAGTACTTC
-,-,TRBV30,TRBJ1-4,CAWRKGLGSIEKLFF,TGTGCCTGGAGAAAGGGACTGGGAAGTATTGAAAAACTGTTTTTT
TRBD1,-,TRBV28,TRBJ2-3,CASSIGTGTDTQYF,TGTGCCAGCAGCATAGGGACAGGGACAGATACGCAGTATTTT
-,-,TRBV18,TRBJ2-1,CASSLSGTMVYNEQFF,TGTGCCAGCTCACTTTCCGGGACAATGGTCTACAATGAGCAGTTCTTC
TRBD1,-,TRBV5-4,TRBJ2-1,CASSLQDRGVNEQFF,TGTGCCAGCAGCTTGCAGGACAGGGGTGTCAATGAGCAGTTCTTC
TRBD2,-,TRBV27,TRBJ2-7,CASRSGGRGEQYF,TGTGCCAGCAGAAGCGGGGGGCGGGGTGAGCAGTACTTC
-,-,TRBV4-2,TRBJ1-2,CASSQDGDGYTF,TGTGCCAGCAGCCAGGACGGGGATGGCTACACCTTC
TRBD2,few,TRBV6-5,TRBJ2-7,CASSWTSGHEQYF,TGTGCCAGCAGTTGGACTAGCGGGCATGAGCAGTACTTC
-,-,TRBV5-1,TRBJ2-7,CASSYSIISFSYEQYF,TGCGCCAGCAGCTACTCGATCATTTCTTTCTCCTACGAGCAGTACTTC
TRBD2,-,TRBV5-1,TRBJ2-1,CASSLVTSGRAYGTYNEQFF,TGCGCCAGCAGCTTGGTTACTAGCGGGAGGGCCTATGGGACCTACAATGAGCAGTTCTTC
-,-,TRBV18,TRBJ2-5,CASSQTARTQYF,TGTGCCAGCTCTCAGACTGCTAGGACCCAGTACTTC
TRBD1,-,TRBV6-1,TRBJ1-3,CASSLRDSSGNTIYF,TGTGCCAGCAGTCTTCGGGACAGCTCTGGAAACACCATATATTTT
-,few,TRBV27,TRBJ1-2,CASSTITGLSEGYTF,TGTGCCAGCAGTACGATAACAGGGCTCTCAGAAGGCTACACCTTC
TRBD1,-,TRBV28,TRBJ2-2,CASSLHSPGTGVGELFF,TGTGCCAGCAGTTTACATAGTCCCGGGACAGGGGTCGGGGAGCTGTTTTTT
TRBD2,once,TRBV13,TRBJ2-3,CASSLAGTSGSGTQYF,TGTGCCAGCAGCCTAGCCGGGACTAGCGGGAGTGGCACGCAGTATTTT
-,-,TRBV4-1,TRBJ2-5,CASSSSGEETQYF,TGCGCCAGCAGTTCCTCGGGGGAAGAGACCCAGTACTTC
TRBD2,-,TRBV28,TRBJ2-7,CASSPGGRSYEQYF,TGTGCCAGCTCCCCGGGCGGGAGATCCTACGAGCAGTACTTC
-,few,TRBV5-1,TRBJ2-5,CASSLVSPRETQYF,TGCGCCAGCAGCTTGGTTTCCCCGCGGGAGACCCAGTACTTC
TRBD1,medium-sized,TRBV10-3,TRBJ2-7,CAISGSMTGSGYEQYF,TGTGCCATCAGTGGATCAATGACAGGGTCTGGCTACGAGCAGTACTTC
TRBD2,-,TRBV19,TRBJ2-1,CASSLRLAGEMDEQFF,TGTGCCAGTAGCTTACGACTAGCGGGAGAAATGGATGAGCAGTTCTTC
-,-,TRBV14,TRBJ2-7,CASSQGLGVSSYEQYF,TGTGCCAGCAGCCAAGGGCTGGGCGTGAGCTCCTACGAGCAGTACTTC
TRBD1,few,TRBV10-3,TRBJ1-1,CAISVLPGTGDRNTEAFF,TGTGCCATCAGTGTTTTACCCGGGACAGGGGATCGGAACACTGAAGCTTTCTTT
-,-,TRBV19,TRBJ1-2,CASTLGANYGYTF,TGTGCCAGTACCCTGGGAGCTAACTATGGCTACACCTTC
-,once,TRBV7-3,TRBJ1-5,CASSPRGIGSNQPQHF,TGTGCCAGCAGCCCCCGCGGGATCGGGTCCAATCAGCCCCAGCATTTT
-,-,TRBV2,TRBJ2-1,CASSLTSDGDNEQFF,TGTGCCAGCAGCCTTACTAGTGACGGCGACAATGAGCAGTTCTTC
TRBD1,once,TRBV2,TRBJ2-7,CASRGDRVTYEQYF,TGTGCCAGCAGAGGGGACAGGGTAACCTACGAGCAGTACTTC